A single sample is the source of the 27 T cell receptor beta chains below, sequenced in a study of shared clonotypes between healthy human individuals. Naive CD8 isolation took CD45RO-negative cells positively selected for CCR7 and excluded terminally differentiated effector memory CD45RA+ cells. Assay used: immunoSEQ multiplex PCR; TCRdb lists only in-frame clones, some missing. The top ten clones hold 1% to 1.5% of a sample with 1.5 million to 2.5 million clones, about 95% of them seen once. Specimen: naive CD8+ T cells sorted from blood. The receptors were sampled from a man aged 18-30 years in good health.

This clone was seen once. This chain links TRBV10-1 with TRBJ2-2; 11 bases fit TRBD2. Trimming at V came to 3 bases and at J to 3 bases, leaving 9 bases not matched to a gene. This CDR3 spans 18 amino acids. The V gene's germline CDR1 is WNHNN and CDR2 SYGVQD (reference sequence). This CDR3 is CASSDPTSGEGHTGELFF. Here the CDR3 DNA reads TGCGCCAGCAGTGACCCGACTAGCGGGGAGGGACACACCGGGGAGCTGTTTTTT.

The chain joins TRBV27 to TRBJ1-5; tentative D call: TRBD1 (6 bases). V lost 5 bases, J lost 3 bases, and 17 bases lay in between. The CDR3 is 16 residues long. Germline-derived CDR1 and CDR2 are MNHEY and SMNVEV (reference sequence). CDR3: CASSPSRGDNNQPQHF. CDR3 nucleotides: TGTGCCAGCAGTCCCTCCCGAGGGGACAACAATCAGCCCCAGCATTTT.

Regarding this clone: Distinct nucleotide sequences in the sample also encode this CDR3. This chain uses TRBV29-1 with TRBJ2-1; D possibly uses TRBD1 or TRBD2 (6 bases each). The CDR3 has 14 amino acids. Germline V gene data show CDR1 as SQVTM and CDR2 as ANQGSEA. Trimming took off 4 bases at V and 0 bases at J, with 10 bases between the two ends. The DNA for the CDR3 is TGCAGCGTTGGGGGGGCGAGCTCCTACAATGAGCAGTTCTTC. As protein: CSVGGASSYNEQFF.

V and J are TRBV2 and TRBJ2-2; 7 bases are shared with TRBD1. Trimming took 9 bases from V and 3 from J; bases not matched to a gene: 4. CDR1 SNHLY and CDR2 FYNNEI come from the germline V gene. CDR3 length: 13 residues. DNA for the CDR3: TGTGCCAGAGGACAGGAGCACACCGGGGAGCTGTTTTTT. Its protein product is CARGQEHTGELFF.

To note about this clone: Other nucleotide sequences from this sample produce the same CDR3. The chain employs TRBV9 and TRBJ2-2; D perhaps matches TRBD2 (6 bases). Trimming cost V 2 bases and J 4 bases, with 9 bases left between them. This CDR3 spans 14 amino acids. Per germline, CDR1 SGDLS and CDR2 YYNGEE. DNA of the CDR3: TGTGCCAGCAGCGTCGGGGGAGGCACCGGGGAGCTGTTTTTT. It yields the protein CASSVGGGTGELFF.

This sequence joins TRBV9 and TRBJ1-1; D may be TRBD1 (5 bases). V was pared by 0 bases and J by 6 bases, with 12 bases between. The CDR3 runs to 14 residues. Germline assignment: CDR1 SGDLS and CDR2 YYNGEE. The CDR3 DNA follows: TGTGCCAGCAGCGTAGTGTTAGGGGATGCTGAAGCTTTCTTT. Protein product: CASSVVLGDAEAFF. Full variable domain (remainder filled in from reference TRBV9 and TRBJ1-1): DSGVTQTPKHLITATGQRVTLRCSPRSGDLSVYWYQQSLDQGLQFLIQYYNGEERAKGNILERFSAQQFPDLHSELNLSSLELGDSALYFCASSVVLGDAEAFFGQGTRLTVV.

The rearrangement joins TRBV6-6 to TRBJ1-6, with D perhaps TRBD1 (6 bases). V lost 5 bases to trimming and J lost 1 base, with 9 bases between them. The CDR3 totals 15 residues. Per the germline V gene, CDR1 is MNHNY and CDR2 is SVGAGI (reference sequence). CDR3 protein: CASSIQGSYNSPLHF. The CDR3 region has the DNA TGTGCCAGCAGTATTCAGGGGTCCTATAATTCACCCCTCCACTTT.

CDR3 sequence reads: CASSPKGPNNQPQHF. Here the CDR3 DNA reads TGTGCCAGCAGTCCCAAAGGGCCAAACAATCAGCCCCAGCATTTT. The chain has TRBV27 and TRBJ1-5; D is unresolved. V gave up 5 bases and J gave up 3 bases, with 14 bases separating them. The CDR3 sequence is 15 residues long. In germline, CDR1 is MNHEY, CDR2 SMNVEV (reference sequence).

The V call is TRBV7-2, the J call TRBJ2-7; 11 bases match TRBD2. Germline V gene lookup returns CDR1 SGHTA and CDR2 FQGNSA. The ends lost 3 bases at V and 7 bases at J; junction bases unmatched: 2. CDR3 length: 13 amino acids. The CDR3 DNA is TGTGCCAGCAGCTTGCCTAGCGGGGGGGAGCAGTACTTC. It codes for CASSLPSGGEQYF. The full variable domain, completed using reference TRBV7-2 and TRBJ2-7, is GAGVSQSPSNKVTEKGKDVELRCDPISGHTALYWYRQSLGQGLEFLIYFQGNSAPDKSGLPSDRFSAERTGGSVSTLTIQRTQQEDSAVYLCASSLPSGGEQYFGPGTRLTVT.

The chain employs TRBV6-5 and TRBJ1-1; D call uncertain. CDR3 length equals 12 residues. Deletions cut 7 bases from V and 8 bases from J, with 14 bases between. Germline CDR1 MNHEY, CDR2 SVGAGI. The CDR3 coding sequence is TGTGCCAGCACCTCGGTCGGAGGCGAAGCTTTCTTT. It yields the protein CASTSVGGEAFF.

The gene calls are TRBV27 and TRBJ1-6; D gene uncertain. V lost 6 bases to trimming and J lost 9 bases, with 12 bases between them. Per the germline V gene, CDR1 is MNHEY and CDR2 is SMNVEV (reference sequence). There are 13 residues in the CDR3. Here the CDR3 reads CASSEQRSSPLHF. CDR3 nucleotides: TGTGCCAGCAGCGAACAAAGATCTTCACCCCTCCACTTT.

The DNA of the CDR3 is TGTGCCAGCAGGGACGGGGGGACTAGCACAGATACGCAGTATTTT. Protein: CASRDGGTSTDTQYF. J is TRBJ2-3 and V is TRBV6-5; TRBD2 matches 7 bases. The CDR3 runs 15 residues. Germline lookup yields CDR1 MNHEY and CDR2 SVGAGI. J gave up 0 bases and V 6 bases, and 6 bases lay outside the gene matches.

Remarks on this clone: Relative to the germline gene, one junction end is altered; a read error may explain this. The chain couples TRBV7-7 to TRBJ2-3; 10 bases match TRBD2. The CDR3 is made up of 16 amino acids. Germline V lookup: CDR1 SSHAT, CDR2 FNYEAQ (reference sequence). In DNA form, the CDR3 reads TGTGCTAGCAGCATAAGACTAGCGGGTAGCACAGATACGCAGTATTTT. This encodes CASSIRLAGSTDTQYF.

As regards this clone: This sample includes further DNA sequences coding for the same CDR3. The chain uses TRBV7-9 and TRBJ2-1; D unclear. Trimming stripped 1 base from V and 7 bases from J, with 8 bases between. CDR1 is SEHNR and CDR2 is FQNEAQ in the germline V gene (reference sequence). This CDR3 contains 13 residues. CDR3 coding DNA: TGTGCCAGCAGCTTAGGGACGGGTAATGAGCAGTTCTTC. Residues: CASSLGTGNEQFF.

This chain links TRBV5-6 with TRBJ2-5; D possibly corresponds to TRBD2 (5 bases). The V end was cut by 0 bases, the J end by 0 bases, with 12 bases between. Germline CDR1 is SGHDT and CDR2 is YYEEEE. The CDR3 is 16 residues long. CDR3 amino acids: CASSLGLSLYQETQYF. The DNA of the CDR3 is TGTGCCAGCAGCTTGGGACTATCTTTGTACCAAGAGACCCAGTACTTC.

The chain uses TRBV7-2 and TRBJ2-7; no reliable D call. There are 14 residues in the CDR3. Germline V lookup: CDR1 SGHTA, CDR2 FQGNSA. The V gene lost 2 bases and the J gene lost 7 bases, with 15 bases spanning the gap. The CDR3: CASSLISGPREQYF. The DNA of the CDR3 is TGTGCCAGCAGCTTAATATCCGGCCCTCGGGAGCAGTACTTC.

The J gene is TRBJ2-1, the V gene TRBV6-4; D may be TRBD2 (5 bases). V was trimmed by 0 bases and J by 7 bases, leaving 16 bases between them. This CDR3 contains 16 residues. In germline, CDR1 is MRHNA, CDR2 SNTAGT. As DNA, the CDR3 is TGTGCCAGCAGTGACTCGCTAAGCGGACCTATGAATGAGCAGTTCTTC. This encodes CASSDSLSGPMNEQFF.

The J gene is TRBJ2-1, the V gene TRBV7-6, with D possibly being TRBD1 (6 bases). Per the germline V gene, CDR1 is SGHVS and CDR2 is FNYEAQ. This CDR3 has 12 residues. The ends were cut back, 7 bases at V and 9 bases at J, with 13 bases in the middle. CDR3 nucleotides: TGTGCCAGCACCAGCGAAGGGGGTGAGCAGTTCTTC. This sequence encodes CASTSEGGEQFF.

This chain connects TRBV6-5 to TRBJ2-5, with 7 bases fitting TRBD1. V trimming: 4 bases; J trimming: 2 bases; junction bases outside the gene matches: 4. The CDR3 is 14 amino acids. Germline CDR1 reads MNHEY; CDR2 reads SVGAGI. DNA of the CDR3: TGTGCCAGCAGTTTCGAACAGGGGCAAGAGACCCAGTACTTC. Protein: CASSFEQGQETQYF.

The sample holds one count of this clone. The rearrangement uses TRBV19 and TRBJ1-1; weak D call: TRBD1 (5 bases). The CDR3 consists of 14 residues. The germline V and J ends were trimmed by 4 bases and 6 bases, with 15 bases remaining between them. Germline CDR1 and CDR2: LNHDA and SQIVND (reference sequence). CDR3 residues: CASSTLPLGAEAFF. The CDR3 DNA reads TGTGCCAGTAGTACCCTCCCCTTGGGGGCTGAAGCTTTCTTT.

The CDR3 sequence: CSARTRNEQFF. CDR3 DNA: TGCAGTGCTAGGACCCGCAATGAGCAGTTCTTC. The genes are TRBV20-1 and TRBJ2-1; D gene ambiguous. The CDR3 loop spans 11 amino acids. V dropped 3 bases and J dropped 6 bases, with 6 bases sitting between them. Looked up from germline, CDR1 is DFQATT and CDR2 is SNEGSKA (reference sequence).

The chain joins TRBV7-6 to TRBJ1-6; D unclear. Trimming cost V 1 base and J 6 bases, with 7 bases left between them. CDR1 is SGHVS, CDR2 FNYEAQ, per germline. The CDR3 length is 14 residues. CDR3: CASSLEASNSPLHF. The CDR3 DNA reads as TGTGCCAGCAGCTTAGAGGCCAGTAATTCACCCCTCCACTTT.

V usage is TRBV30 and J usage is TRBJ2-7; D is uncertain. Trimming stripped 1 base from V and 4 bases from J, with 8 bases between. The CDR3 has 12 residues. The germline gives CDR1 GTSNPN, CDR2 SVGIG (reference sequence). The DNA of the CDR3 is TGTGCCTGGAGTGGTTCCGATTACGAGCAGTACTTC. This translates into CAWSGSDYEQYF.

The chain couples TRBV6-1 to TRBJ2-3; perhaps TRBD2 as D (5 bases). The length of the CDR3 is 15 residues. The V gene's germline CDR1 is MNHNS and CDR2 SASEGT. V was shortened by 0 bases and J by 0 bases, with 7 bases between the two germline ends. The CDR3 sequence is CASSEAGASTDTQYF. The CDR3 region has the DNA TGTGCCAGCAGTGAAGCGGGAGCCAGCACAGATACGCAGTATTTT.

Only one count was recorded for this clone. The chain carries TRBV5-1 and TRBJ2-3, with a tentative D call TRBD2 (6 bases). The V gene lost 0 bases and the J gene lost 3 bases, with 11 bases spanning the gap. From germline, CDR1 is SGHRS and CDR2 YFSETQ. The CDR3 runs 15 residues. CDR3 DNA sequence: TGCGCCAGCAGCTTGGCGGATGGAGGGACAGATACGCAGTATTTT. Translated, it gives CASSLADGGTDTQYF.

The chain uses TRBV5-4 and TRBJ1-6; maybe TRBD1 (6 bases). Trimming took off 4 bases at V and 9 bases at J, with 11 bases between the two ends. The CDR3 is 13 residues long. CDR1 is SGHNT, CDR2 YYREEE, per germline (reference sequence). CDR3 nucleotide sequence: TGTGCCAGCAGCCAAGACAGGTCTTCACCCCTCCACTTT. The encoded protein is CASSQDRSSPLHF. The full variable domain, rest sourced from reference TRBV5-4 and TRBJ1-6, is ETGVTQSPTHLIKTRGQQVTLRCSSQSGHNTVSWYQQALGQGPQFIFQYYREEENGRGNFPPRFSGLQFPNYSSELNVNALELDDSALYLCASSQDRSSPLHFGNGTRLTVT.

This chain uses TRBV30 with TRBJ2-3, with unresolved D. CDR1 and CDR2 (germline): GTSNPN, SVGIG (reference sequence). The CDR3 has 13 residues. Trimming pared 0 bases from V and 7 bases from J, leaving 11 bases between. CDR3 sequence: CAWSVQAFNTQYF. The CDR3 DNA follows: TGTGCCTGGAGTGTACAAGCGTTTAATACGCAGTATTTT.